The next 30 T cell receptor beta chains were all read from a single sample in a study of chemoradiotherapy in HPV16-positive cancers. The repertoire was sequenced with immunoSEQ multiplex PCR; TCRdb's copy has only in-frame clones and lacks some. The sample yields about 10,000 clones, more than 70% seen once. Sequencing used blood, obtained from a patient who underwent chemoradiotherapy. Source of these receptors: a human donor with HPV-associated anogenital cancer.

The chain uses TRBV11-2 and TRBJ1-2; D is possibly TRBD1 (5 bases). Between the trimmed V and J ends, which lost 4 bases and 8 bases, there was a span of 26 bases. The CDR3 extends over 17 amino acids. Germline V gene sequence: CDR1 SGHAT, CDR2 FQNNGV. The CDR3 bases are TGTGCCAGCAGCTCACAGGTCCAGTGGGTTACCGCTGGGGGCTACACCTTC. Amino acid sequence: CASSSQVQWVTAGGYTF. Looking up the rest from reference TRBV11-2 and TRBJ1-2 gives the full variable domain: EAGVAQSPRYKIIEKRQSVAFWCNPISGHATLYWYQQILGQGPKLLIQFQNNGVVDDSQLPKDRFSAERLKGVDSTLKIQPAKLEDSAVYLCASSSQVQWVTAGGYTFGSGTRLTVV.

CDR3: CASSLLPSTDTQYF. In nucleotides, the CDR3 is TGCGCCAGCAGCTTGCTCCCTAGCACAGATACGCAGTATTTT. V is TRBV5-1 and J is TRBJ2-3; no clear D. Trimming removed 1 base from V and 0 bases from J, with 6 bases in between. This CDR3 region has 14 residues. The V gene's germline CDR1 is SGHRS and CDR2 YFSETQ.

The rearrangement links TRBV7-2 to TRBJ2-1, with TRBD2 identical over 9 bases. CDR1 and CDR2 (germline): SGHTA, FQGNSA. The trim removed 5 bases at V and 15 bases at J, leaving 11 bases unmatched. This CDR3 comprises 13 residues. The CDR3, as DNA: TGTGCCAGCAGCGCAGTATCGAGCGGGGGGAGGTTCTTC. Encoded protein: CASSAVSSGGRFF.

This chain joins TRBV25-1 and TRBJ1-1; 7 bases map to TRBD1. The CDR3 is 13 residues long. V shed 8 bases and J 3 bases; nucleotides not matched to a gene: 6. Germline CDR1 reads MGHDK; CDR2 reads SYGVNS. The CDR3 reads CASEEGGYTEAFF. The DNA of the CDR3 is TGTGCCAGCGAAGAAGGGGGCTACACTGAAGCTTTCTTT.

The chain couples TRBV10-1 to TRBJ2-1; 15 bases are a match to TRBD2. V gave up 6 bases and J gave up 9 bases; unmatched junction bases: 9. Germline lookup yields CDR1 WNHNN and CDR2 SYGVQD (reference sequence). The CDR3 spans 16 residues. In DNA, the CDR3 is TGCGCCAGCAGCAAGGGGACTAGCGGGGGGTCCGGTGAGCAGTTCTTC. Amino acid sequence: CASSKGTSGGSGEQFF.

This clone came up a few times. The V and J genes are TRBV6-1 and TRBJ2-7; D may correspond to TRBD1 or TRBD2 (6 bases each). The CDR3 sequence is 14 residues long. Trimming cost V 7 bases and J 2 bases, with 15 bases left between them. The V gene's germline CDR1 is MNHNS and CDR2 SASEGT. The CDR3, as DNA: TGTGCCAGCATGGCGGGACACGCAACCTACGAGCAGTACTTC. Encoded protein: CASMAGHATYEQYF.

The V and J genes are TRBV10-3 and TRBJ2-5; TRBD2 is a possible D gene (5 bases). V shed 3 bases and J shed 2 bases, with 10 bases lying between them. Germline assignment: CDR1 ENHRY and CDR2 SYGVKD. The CDR3 covers 14 residues. This CDR3 reads CAISDLSGQETQYF. Here the CDR3 DNA reads TGTGCCATCAGTGACCTGAGCGGACAAGAGACCCAGTACTTC.

The chain uses TRBV18 and TRBJ1-6, with D unclear. Per the germline V gene, CDR1 is KGHSH and CDR2 is LQKENI. The length of the CDR3 is 16 residues. V was trimmed by 5 bases and J by 2 bases, leaving 13 bases between them. The CDR3 DNA reads TGTGCCAGCTCAGCTAATTCAGCTACCTATAATTCACCCCTCCACTTT. Amino acids: CASSANSATYNSPLHF.

The J gene is TRBJ2-7, the V gene TRBV15; D is ambiguous. CDR3 length equals 14 residues. Trimming shortened V by 3 bases and J by 6 bases, and 15 bases separated the two germline ends. Germline values: CDR1 LNHNV, CDR2 YYDKDF (reference sequence). CDR3 sequence (DNA): TGTGCCACCAGCAGCAATGGGATAGGTGGCGAGCAGTACTTC. Its protein product is CATSSNGIGGEQYF.

The chain employs TRBV9 and TRBJ2-1, with D hard to call. The CDR3 extends over 14 amino acids. Germline assignment: CDR1 SGDLS and CDR2 YYNGEE. The V gene lost 0 bases and the J gene lost 6 bases, with 10 bases spanning the gap. DNA of the CDR3: TGTGCCAGCAGCGTAGATGGTCAACCCAATGAGCAGTTCTTC. This translates into CASSVDGQPNEQFF.

CDR3 sequence reads: CASSLAVGISEAFF. The CDR3 nucleotides are TGTGCCAGCAGCTTGGCCGTCGGGATTTCTGAAGCTTTCTTT. The chain combines TRBV5-6 with TRBJ1-1; no firm D call. This CDR3 comprises 14 residues. Trimming cost V 0 bases and J 6 bases, with 12 bases left between them. From germline, CDR1 is SGHDT and CDR2 YYEEEE.

V usage is TRBV5-8 and J usage is TRBJ2-7, with D possibly being TRBD2 (5 bases). Germline CDR1 reads SGHTS; CDR2 reads YDEGEE. V lost 1 base, J lost 3 bases, and 14 bases lay in between. The CDR3 contains 15 residues. The CDR3 loop is CASSLSVNDYYEQYF. The CDR3 DNA reads as TGTGCCAGCAGCTTGAGTGTGAACGACTACTACGAGCAGTACTTC.

This chain links TRBV5-1 with TRBJ2-2; the match to TRBD2 covers 7 bases. CDR1 SGHRS and CDR2 YFSETQ come from the germline V gene. Trimming took 4 bases from V and 7 from J; bases not matched to a gene: 10. CDR3 length: 15 amino acids. The CDR3 protein is CASSPRTRQSGELFF. The CDR3 nucleotides read TGCGCCAGCAGCCCACGGACTAGGCAAAGCGGGGAGCTGTTTTTT. Together with reference TRBV5-1 and TRBJ2-2, the CDR3 gives the full variable domain: KAGVTQTPRYLIKTRGQQVTLSCSPISGHRSVSWYQQTPGQGLQFLFEYFSETQRNKGNFPGRFSGRQFSNSRSEMNVSTLELGDSALYLCASSPRTRQSGELFFGEGSRLTVL.

This chain uses TRBV5-1 with TRBJ1-1; D remains ambiguous. V was cut by 3 bases and J by 1 base, with 7 bases left in between. This CDR3 is built from 13 residues. Germline CDR1 reads SGHRS; CDR2 reads YFSETQ. The CDR3 DNA follows: TGCGCCAGCAGCTCGGACCCGAACACTGAAGCTTTCTTT. This gives the protein CASSSDPNTEAFF.

This clone was observed a few times. The chain has TRBV7-9 and TRBJ1-2; D might be TRBD1 (6 bases). The CDR3 totals 16 residues. Trimming removed 0 bases from V and 6 bases from J, with 17 bases in between. Germline V gene sequence: CDR1 SEHNR, CDR2 FQNEAQ (reference sequence). CDR3 nucleotides: TGTGCCAGCAGCTTAGCACCGGGGCCTAGGGGGGATGGCTACACCTTC. The encoded protein is CASSLAPGPRGDGYTF. Based on the CDR3 plus reference TRBV7-9 and TRBJ1-2, the full variable domain is DTGVSQNPRHKITKRGQNVTFRCDPISEHNRLYWYRQTLGQGPEFLTYFQNEAQLEKSRLLSDRFSAERPKGSFSTLEIQRTEQGDSAMYLCASSLAPGPRGDGYTFGSGTRLTVV.

This chain uses TRBV21-1 with TRBJ1-1. TRBV21-1 is marked as a pseudogene. The length of the CDR3 is 16 residues. The CDR3 reads CASSKDTPGTNTEAFF. The CDR3 nucleotides are TGTGCCAGCAGCAAAGACACCCCCGGAACGAACACTGAAGCTTTCTTT.

The chain combines TRBV25-1 with TRBJ1-5; TRBD1 might be the D (5 bases). Germline loops: CDR1 MGHDK, CDR2 SYGVNS. Trimming took off 5 bases at V and 6 bases at J, with 14 bases between the two ends. The CDR3 length is 14 residues. CDR3 in DNA: TGTGCCAGCAGTCGGGATGGGGGAGGTCAGCCCCAGCATTTT. This gives the protein CASSRDGGGQPQHF.

The chain carries TRBV29-1 and TRBJ1-2; the D is unclear. This CDR3 region has 11 residues. CDR1 and CDR2 (germline): SQVTM, ANQGSEA. Deletions cut 5 bases from V and 4 bases from J, with 8 bases between. The CDR3 region has the DNA TGCAGCGTTCGACACGGCTATGGCTACACCTTC. Protein sequence: CSVRHGYGYTF.

The chain employs TRBV6-5 and TRBJ2-3, with 9 nucleotides matching TRBD2. V gave up 2 bases and J gave up 5 bases; unmatched junction bases: 2. The CDR3 consists of 14 residues. From germline, CDR1 is MNHEY and CDR2 SVGAGI. The CDR3 reads CASSYRLAEDTQYF. CDR3 nucleotides: TGTGCCAGCAGTTACCGACTAGCGGAAGATACGCAGTATTTT.

The V gene is TRBV5-1, the J gene TRBJ2-7; 12 bases fit TRBD2. V lost 4 bases to trimming and J lost 2 bases; unmatched junction nucleotides: 4. Germline V gives CDR1 SGHRS, CDR2 YFSETQ. CDR3 length: 15 amino acids. CDR3 in DNA: TGCGCCAGCAGCGACTCTAGCGGGGGGGCCTACGAGCAGTACTTC. This sequence encodes CASSDSSGGAYEQYF.

V is TRBV5-8 and J is TRBJ1-4; tentatively, D is TRBD1 (5 bases). The CDR3 length is 13 residues. The germline V gene has CDR1 SGHTS and CDR2 YDEGEE. Between the trimmed V and J ends, which lost 7 bases and 4 bases, there was a span of 11 bases. The CDR3 here is CASEGRVNEKLFF. CDR3 in DNA: TGTGCCAGCGAGGGCAGGGTTAATGAAAAACTGTTTTTT.

The chain combines TRBV5-1 with TRBJ2-7; the match to TRBD1 covers 7 bases. Germline V gene lookup returns CDR1 SGHRS and CDR2 YFSETQ. V lost 4 bases to trimming and J lost 2 bases; unmatched junction nucleotides: 12. The CDR3 has 16 amino acids. CDR3 amino acids: CASSDFGTEETYEQYF. In nucleotides, the CDR3 is TGCGCCAGCAGCGATTTCGGGACAGAAGAAACCTACGAGCAGTACTTC.

The gene calls are TRBV5-1 and TRBJ2-3; no clear D gene. Trimming stripped 2 bases from V and 2 bases from J, with 3 bases between. This CDR3 is 12 amino acids long. CDR1 and CDR2 from the germline V gene are SGHRS and YFSETQ. CDR3 in DNA: TGCGCCAGCAGCTTCGCCACAGATACGCAGTATTTT. This sequence encodes CASSFATDTQYF.

This clone was counted a few times. The chain carries TRBV4-3 and TRBJ1-1, with a possible D match to TRBD1 (6 bases). The V gene's germline CDR1 is LGHNA and CDR2 YSLEER. V was shortened by 3 bases and J by 1 base, with 9 bases between the two germline ends. CDR3 length equals 14 residues. The CDR3 region is CASSQGQTNTEAFF. The CDR3 DNA reads as TGCGCCAGCAGCCAGGGACAAACGAACACTGAAGCTTTCTTT.

This clone has a single count. This chain uses TRBV15 with TRBJ1-4; possible D gene TRBD1, 6 bases. This CDR3 has 15 residues. Germline CDR1 reads LNHNV; CDR2 reads YYDKDF (reference sequence). V was trimmed by 1 base and J by 4 bases, leaving 10 bases between them. The CDR3 sequence is CATSRVAGVNEKLFF. The CDR3 DNA reads TGTGCCACCAGCAGAGTGGCAGGGGTTAATGAAAAACTGTTTTTT.

The CDR3 protein is CASSLWTSGVEQFF. CDR3 nucleotide sequence: TGCGCCAGCAGCTTGTGGACTAGCGGGGTTGAGCAGTTCTTC. This chain uses TRBV4-1 with TRBJ2-1; 12 bases align to TRBD2. This CDR3 is 14 amino acids long. Trimming cost V 5 bases and J 9 bases; bases outside gene matches: 5. Germline CDR1 is MGHRA and CDR2 is YSYEKL.

This chain joins TRBV29-1 and TRBJ2-3; unclear D gene. Germline V gene sequence: CDR1 SQVTM, CDR2 ANQGSEA. The germline V and J ends were trimmed by 2 bases and 4 bases, with 7 bases remaining between them. The length of the CDR3 is 12 residues. The CDR3 DNA reads as TGCAGCGTTGAACCCGTCCCAGATACGCAGTATTTT. Residues: CSVEPVPDTQYF.

A few counts support this clone. The genes are TRBV19 and TRBJ1-1, with D unresolved. V was cut by 7 bases and J by 8 bases, with 17 bases left in between. The CDR3 sequence is 13 residues long. The germline V gene encodes CDR1 LNHDA and CDR2 SQIVND (reference sequence). CDR3 coding DNA: TGTGCCAGTACTCGGACCGGTACTAGCGAAGCTTTCTTT. It specifies CASTRTGTSEAFF.

The V call is TRBV19, the J call TRBJ1-2; D may be TRBD1 (5 bases). V lost 5 bases to trimming and J lost 4 bases, with 14 bases between them. CDR1 is LNHDA, CDR2 SQIVND, per germline (reference sequence). This CDR3 has 14 residues. CDR3 loop: CASSPGISGYGYTF. CDR3 coding DNA: TGTGCCAGTAGTCCAGGGATAAGTGGCTATGGCTACACCTTC. Complete variable domain (other parts from reference TRBV19 and TRBJ1-2): DGGITQSPKYLFRKEGQNVTLSCEQNLNHDAMYWYRQDPGQGLRLIYYSQIVNDFQKGDIAEGYSVSREKKESFPLTVTSAQKNPTAFYLCASSPGISGYGYTFGSGTRLTVV.

This clone occurred once. The chain is built from TRBV5-6 and TRBJ1-4; D is unclear. V was clipped by 0 bases and J by 3 bases, with 9 bases between them. The CDR3 is 15 amino acids. Germline assignment: CDR1 SGHDT and CDR2 YYEEEE. The CDR3 nucleotides are TGTGCCAGCAGCTTGGTTGGTACAGCTAATGAAAAACTGTTTTTT. Protein product: CASSLVGTANEKLFF.